These 27 T cell receptor beta chains came from one sample sequenced in a study of T cells after yellow fever vaccination. TCRdb processed the 5' RACE reads anew with MiXCR; each CDR3 protein has one entry. The sample consists of tens of thousands of distinct CDR3 sequences, 7.3% of them appearing once. This specimen consisted of CD8+ T cells sorted from PBMCs, obtained more than 8 days after the first yellow fever vaccination. The receptors come from a man aged 18 to 29 who received the YFV17D yellow fever vaccine.

This sequence joins TRBV7-9 and TRBJ2-4; D remains unclear. CDR1 SEHNR and CDR2 FQNEAQ come from the germline V gene (reference sequence). The CDR3 runs 15 residues. V was pared by 3 bases and J by 6 bases, with 15 bases between. DNA for the CDR3: TGTGCCAGCAGCTTTCCGGAAAGGAAGCTAAACATTCAGTACTTC. It is translated as CASSFPERKLNIQYF.

This clonotype showed up just a few times. The rearrangement uses TRBV4-1 and TRBJ1-2; TRBD1 matches at 9 bases. The V segment lost 3 bases and the J segment 8 bases; nucleotides outside the gene matches: 7. CDR3 size: 14 residues. Germline CDR1 MGHRA, CDR2 YSYEKL. DNA of the CDR3: TGCGCCAGCAGCCAGCTACAGGGGGCGCCGGGCTACACCTTC. Translation gives CASSQLQGAPGYTF.

This rearrangement joins TRBV19 to TRBJ2-2, with TRBD2 matching 8 bases. Germline V gene lookup returns CDR1 LNHDA and CDR2 SQIVND (reference sequence). This CDR3 is 13 amino acids long. V was pared by 6 bases and J by 6 bases, with 3 bases of the junction left unmatched. The CDR3 region is CASRRGGPGELFF. CDR3 sequence (DNA): TGTGCCAGTAGACGCGGGGGGCCCGGGGAGCTGTTTTTT.

To note about this clonotype: A much larger clone lies a single base off, so this may be a read error. The V gene is TRBV27, the J gene TRBJ2-1; no firm D call. Trimming cost V 6 bases and J 6 bases, with 9 bases left between them. Looked up from germline, CDR1 is MNHEY and CDR2 is SMNVEV (reference sequence). The CDR3 length is 12 residues. The chain's CDR3 is CASSRLANEQFF. The CDR3 bases are TGTGCCAGCAGCCGGTTAGCCAATGAGCAGTTCTTC.

There are many counts of this clonotype. The chain combines TRBV19 with TRBJ1-1, with D uncertain. Germline V CDR1 and CDR2: LNHDA, SQIVND (reference sequence). CDR3 length: 14 amino acids. V was pared by 3 bases and J by 3 bases, with 11 bases between. The CDR3: CASSMWVADTEAFF. CDR3 nucleotide sequence: TGTGCCAGTAGTATGTGGGTAGCGGACACTGAAGCTTTCTTT.

This clonotype was detected ten times or more. This chain joins TRBV4-2 and TRBJ1-2; TRBD1 is a possible D gene (5 bases). Trimming took 2 bases from V and 1 from J, leaving 14 bases between them. From germline, CDR1 is LGHNA and CDR2 YNFKEQ. The CDR3 totals 16 residues. The CDR3 loop reads CASSQSLAGVNYGYTF. CDR3 sequence (DNA): TGTGCCAGCAGCCAAAGTCTAGCGGGGGTTAACTATGGCTACACCTTC.

Many counts were recorded for this clonotype. The V and J genes are TRBV9 and TRBJ2-7; D tentatively reads TRBD1 or TRBD2 (5 bases each). CDR1 SGDLS and CDR2 YYNGEE come from the germline V gene. The CDR3 extends over 14 amino acids. The V end was cut by 2 bases, the J end by 2 bases, with 11 bases between. CDR3 nucleotides: TGTGCCAGCAGCGTCGACAGCGGCGCCTACGAGCAGTACTTC. Its protein is CASSVDSGAYEQYF.

The rearrangement uses TRBV5-1 and TRBJ2-1; 11 bases align to TRBD1. CDR3 length: 18 residues. V trimming: 3 bases; J trimming: 7 bases; junction bases outside the gene matches: 15. CDR1 and CDR2 (germline): SGHRS, YFSETQ. The CDR3 DNA reads as TGCGCCAGCAGCTCGAGGGTTTCCGGGACAGGGGGGAAGAATGAGCAGTTCTTC. This encodes CASSSRVSGTGGKNEQFF. The variable domain in full, with the rest retrieved from reference TRBV5-1 and TRBJ2-1, is KAGVTQTPRYLIKTRGQQVTLSCSPISGHRSVSWYQQTPGQGLQFLFEYFSETQRNKGNFPGRFSGRQFSNSRSEMNVSTLELGDSALYLCASSSRVSGTGGKNEQFFGPGTRLTVL.

Ten or more counts support this clonotype. The chain couples TRBV7-2 to TRBJ1-3; 7 nucleotides line up with TRBD1. The CDR3 contains 14 residues. Trimming took 5 bases from V and 2 from J; bases not matched to a gene: 3. In germline, CDR1 is SGHTA, CDR2 FQGNSA. CDR3 nucleotide sequence: TGTGCCAGCAGCCTTGGGACAGCTGGAAACACCATATATTTT. The encoded protein is CASSLGTAGNTIYF. Full variable domain (rest looked up from reference TRBV7-2 and TRBJ1-3): GAGVSQSPSNKVTEKGKDVELRCDPISGHTALYWYRQSLGQGLEFLIYFQGNSAPDKSGLPSDRFSAERTGGSVSTLTIQRTQQEDSAVYLCASSLGTAGNTIYFGEGSWLTVV.

This clonotype was seen repeatedly, ten times or more. V is TRBV20-1 and J is TRBJ1-1; 8 nucleotides line up with TRBD1. The V gene's germline CDR1 is DFQATT and CDR2 SNEGSKA (reference sequence). The trim removed 6 bases at V and 3 bases at J, leaving 9 bases unmatched. The CDR3 has 14 amino acids. CDR3 residues: CSARSGQDHTEAFF. The CDR3, as DNA: TGCAGTGCCCGCTCGGGACAGGACCACACTGAAGCTTTCTTT.

This clonotype came up a few times. The chain joins TRBV5-6 to TRBJ2-7, with a weak D call TRBD2 (5 bases). V was trimmed by 2 bases and J by 5 bases, leaving 14 bases between them. Germline V lookup: CDR1 SGHDT, CDR2 YYEEEE. CDR3 length: 14 residues. Here the CDR3 reads CASSFASGIDEQYV. DNA of the CDR3: TGTGCCAGCAGCTTCGCGTCCGGGATCGACGAGCAGTACGTC.

This clonotype was recorded at least ten times. This chain links TRBV12-3 or TRBV12-4 with TRBJ1-2, with 7 bases fitting TRBD1. The CDR3 has 13 residues. J gave up 4 bases and V 11 bases, and 10 bases lay outside the gene matches. CDR3 residues: CAARQPGGYGYTF. The CDR3 DNA is TGTGCCGCGAGACAGCCAGGGGGCTATGGCTACACCTTC.

V is TRBV12-3 or TRBV12-4 and J is TRBJ2-3; weak D call: TRBD1 (6 bases). The germline V and J ends were trimmed by 2 bases and 5 bases, with 11 bases remaining between them. The CDR3 covers 14 residues. CDR3 nucleotide sequence: TGTGCCAGCAGTTTAAGTGGGGGCAGAGATACGCAGTATTTT. It translates to CASSLSGGRDTQYF.

This clonotype has a count of ten or more. The gene calls are TRBV12-3 or TRBV12-4 and TRBJ2-1; no clear D gene. CDR3 length: 13 residues. Between the trimmed V and J ends, which lost 1 base and 5 bases, there was a span of 6 bases. Here the CDR3 reads CASSLGPNNEQFF. The CDR3 DNA follows: TGTGCCAGCAGTTTAGGTCCCAACAATGAGCAGTTCTTC.

This clonotype was seen only a few times. In DNA, the CDR3 is TGCGCCAGCAGCCAGTCCGGGACAGGGGGCCCCACCGGGGAGCTGTTTTTT. It yields the protein CASSQSGTGGPTGELFF. The chain has TRBV4-3 and TRBJ2-2; 12 bases map to TRBD1. Germline V gene data show CDR1 as LGHNA and CDR2 as YSLEER. This CDR3 is built from 17 residues. Trimming at V came to 3 bases and at J to 4 bases, leaving 6 bases not matched to a gene.

There are a few counts of this clonotype. This sequence joins TRBV6-2 or TRBV6-3 and TRBJ1-5; D is unclear. The germline V and J ends were trimmed by 0 bases and 6 bases, with 21 bases remaining between them. Looked up from germline, CDR1 is MNHEY and CDR2 is SVGEGT. The CDR3 contains 18 residues. The DNA for the CDR3 is TGTGCCAGCAGTTACTCGATTGTGTCGGCGCCAGGAGGTCAGCCCCAGCATTTT. Its protein product is CASSYSIVSAPGGQPQHF.

This clonotype came up many times. This chain uses TRBV15 with TRBJ2-7, with a tentative D call TRBD1 (6 bases). Trimming took off 0 bases at V and 5 bases at J, with 14 bases between the two ends. Germline-derived CDR1 and CDR2 are LNHNV and YYDKDF (reference sequence). The CDR3 contains 15 residues. CDR3 amino acids: CATSRDKTGINEQYV. The CDR3 DNA follows: TGTGCCACCAGCAGAGATAAAACAGGGATTAACGAGCAGTACGTC.

Regarding this clonotype: The junction departs from germline at one end; a sequencing error may be responsible. This chain's CDR3 is CASSWGTSGGATYNGQFF. The CDR3, as DNA: TGCGCCAGCAGCTGGGGGACTAGCGGGGGGGCAACCTACAATGGGCAGTTCTTC. The chain combines TRBV5-1 with TRBJ2-1; 16 bases fit TRBD2. The CDR3 has 18 amino acids. Per germline, CDR1 SGHRS and CDR2 YFSETQ.

The chain carries TRBV27 and TRBJ2-5, with D possibly being TRBD1 or TRBD2 (5 bases each). There are 16 residues in the CDR3. The germline V gene encodes CDR1 MNHEY and CDR2 SMNVEV (reference sequence). V dropped 4 bases and J dropped 9 bases, with 24 bases sitting between them. The CDR3, as DNA: TGTGCCAGCAGTTACACCCCTGGGACGGGGATCACGGCCCAGTACTTC. Translating gives CASSYTPGTGITAQYF.

This sequence joins TRBV20-1 and TRBJ1-4, with D perhaps TRBD1 (6 bases). CDR1 and CDR2 from the germline V gene are DFQATT and SNEGSKA (reference sequence). Trimming stripped 3 bases from V and 7 bases from J, with 12 bases between. This CDR3 spans 13 amino acids. The CDR3 loop is CSARGGAGEKLFF. Here the CDR3 DNA reads TGCAGTGCTAGGGGGGGGGCGGGTGAAAAACTGTTTTTT.

This clonotype was picked up a small number of times. V and J are TRBV19 and TRBJ1-5; TRBD1 is a possible D gene (5 bases). The CDR3 is made up of 16 amino acids. CDR1 LNHDA and CDR2 SQIVND come from the germline V gene (reference sequence). The V and J ends lost 1 base and 7 bases respectively, with 17 bases between them. Here the CDR3 reads CASSIGLRQGWQPQHF. The CDR3 DNA is TGTGCCAGTAGTATAGGTTTGCGGCAGGGTTGGCAGCCCCAGCATTTT. The full variable domain, completed using reference TRBV19 and TRBJ1-5, is DGGITQSPKYLFRKEGQNVTLSCEQNLNHDAMYWYRQDPGQGLRLIYYSQIVNDFQKGDIAEGYSVSREKKESFPLTVTSAQKNPTAFYLCASSIGLRQGWQPQHFGDGTRLSIL.

Remarks on this clonotype: The junction does not match germline at one end; this may be a read error. The V gene is TRBV7-9, the J gene TRBJ2-2; 8 bases agree with TRBD2. The CDR3 totals 15 residues. Germline V gives CDR1 SEHNR, CDR2 FQNEAQ (reference sequence). The DNA for the CDR3 is TGTGCCAACAGCTTAATACTAGCGGTCACCGGGGAGCTGTTTTTT. Translating it yields CANSLILAVTGELFF.

The chain is built from TRBV2 and TRBJ2-7, with unresolved D. This CDR3 region has 12 residues. The V end was cut by 7 bases, the J end by 4 bases, with 11 bases between. CDR1 is SNHLY and CDR2 is FYNNEI in the germline V gene. This CDR3 is CASTWARYEQYF. In DNA, the CDR3 is TGTGCCAGCACCTGGGCCCGATACGAGCAGTACTTC.

This rearrangement joins TRBV5-6 to TRBJ1-5; 7 bases are a match to TRBD1. V was pared by 4 bases and J by 0 bases, with 4 bases of the junction left unmatched. Germline CDR1 is SGHDT and CDR2 is YYEEEE. The CDR3 has 15 amino acids. CDR3 coding DNA: TGTGCCAGCAGCACGACAGGGAGTAGCAATCAGCCCCAGCATTTT. The encoded protein is CASSTTGSSNQPQHF.

The V call is TRBV6-5, the J call TRBJ1-2, with D possibly matching TRBD1 (5 bases). The V and J ends lost 6 bases and 4 bases respectively, with 15 bases between them. This CDR3 has 14 amino acids. Germline CDR1 and CDR2: MNHEY and SVGAGI. CDR3 nucleotides: TGTGCCAGCAGCCACAACAGGATTGGCTATGGCTACACCTTC. This codes for CASSHNRIGYGYTF.

Many counts were recorded for this clonotype. The J gene is TRBJ1-5, the V gene TRBV7-8; 9 bases are shared with TRBD1. Germline V lookup: CDR1 SGHVS, CDR2 FQNEAQ. The junction had 5 bases not matched to a gene; V was cut back by 4 bases and J by 4 bases. There are 15 residues in the CDR3. DNA of the CDR3: TGTGCCAGCAGCTCTACAGGGGGCCTTAATCAGCCCCAGCATTTT. It specifies CASSSTGGLNQPQHF.

This clonotype has a handful of counts. The rearrangement joins TRBV23-1 to TRBJ2-3; the D is unclear. TRBV23-1 is annotated as an ORF whose role is uncertain. The V end was cut by 6 bases, the J end by 4 bases, with 20 bases between. The length of the CDR3 is 16 residues. CDR3 in DNA: TGCGCCAGCAGCCCCACCCGACCCTGGGTCGCAGATACGCAGTATTTT. This codes for CASSPTRPWVADTQYF.